This TCR beta chain was observed in a study of blood T cells in healthy people across ages (dated by TCRdb to between 2015 and 2016). Turning to the overall study: In model experiments, roughly one uniquely barcoded TCR beta cDNA molecule per two T cells was captured by template switching. The study measured age-related changes in TCR beta repertoire diversity using deep sequencing normalized with unique cDNA molecular identifiers. Donors were grouped into four age groups: young (average approximately 15 years), middle-aged (39), aged (around 60) and long-lived (just over 80). To avoid experimental bias, donors of different ages were distributed randomly across sequencing lanes. For two donors (one aged 18 to 30 and one aged 80 or older), the study analyzed two additional independent replicas of 1 million unique cDNA reads from the same blood draw. Broader findings and caveats from the paper: A strong correlation was found between observed TCR beta diversity and the percentage of naive T cells measured by flow cytometry. Estimates of total diversity based on one million sequenced T cells were considered lower bounds and underestimates. Observed TCR beta diversity per million T cells fell roughly linearly with age, and a significant reduction was already apparent by age around 40. The CMV infection status of donors was not known, potentially confounding age-related changes in expanded clonotypes. The long-lived group showed more naive CD4+ T cells, fewer expanded clones and increased TCR diversity than the aged group, suggesting age selection. Since profiling was done on bulk unsorted PBMCs, naive and antigen-experienced compartments could not be conclusively compared.

The sample holds a few counts of this clonotype. Its antigen is not yet known. No base quality values were provided; no much bigger clone lies one nucleotide off. The donors were some 36 Caucasian individuals from Russia, aged roughly 6 to 100 years, who were systemically healthy. Ten milliliters of peripheral blood were drawn from each donor into EDTA-treated Vacutainer tubes. Ficoll-Paque density-gradient centrifugation was used to isolate PBMCs, with at least 7 million obtained per sample. Total RNA, at least 6 micrograms per sample, was extracted from PBMCs with Trizol reagent. For every donor, flow cytometry on a PBMC aliquot measured the percentage of naive CD45RAhigh/CD27high T cells. Including cysteine and phenylalanine, the CDR3 has 14 amino acids. The read is trimmed to its CDR3 DNA, 42 bases read in frame from base 1. CDR1 and CDR2, looked up from the germline V gene, are MNHEY and SVGEGT. Ends trimmed: V by 6 bases, J by 5 bases; bases unmatched to a gene: 7.

The library came from 5' RACE. The second PCR ran for about 6 to 12 cycles and used a J-beta primer mix along with a sample-barcoded 5' primer. Each TCR beta cDNA molecule received a unique molecular identifier from a template-switch 5' adaptor carrying 12 random nucleotides. Each sample yielded at least 2.5 million CDR3-containing paired-end reads. First-strand cDNA synthesis was performed from all RNA using the Mint cDNA synthesis kit, with priming by a TRBC-specific oligonucleotide. Following uracil-DNA glycosylase treatment, all cDNA underwent a first 18-cycle PCR with the universal primers M1SS and BC2_uni_R. Regarding the original processing steps: For normalization, 1 million high-quality reads were randomly selected from each sample, with every read carrying a distinct molecular identifier. Instead of being binned into consensus sequences, reads that shared molecular identifiers were thrown out. MiTCR, set to a Q25 quality threshold and the strictest error-elimination algorithm, was used for CDR3 identification, clonotype clustering and error correction. A nonparametric unseen species model using Euler transformation provided a lower-bound estimate of total TCR beta diversity. Through fastp at Q25 and MiXCR, TCRdb rebuilt clones from the public reads, retaining in-frame beta chains. Rows with one shared CDR3 protein collapse into an entry with the most common genes and DNA. The V and J calls and clone size are TCRdb's, not the authors'. This sample is represented by approximately 1,700,000 distinct CDR3 sequences; roughly two fifths of them were singletons. The ten largest clones capture roughly 24% of the sample.

Sequences were obtained from blood. The source is a human donor in good health. The V gene is TRBV6-2 or TRBV6-3 and the J gene is TRBJ2-3; 8 bases in between match TRBD2. The CDR3 corresponds to CASRPGLGVDTQYF. The sequenced DNA: TGTGCCAGCAGACCGGGACTAGGAGTAGATACGCAGTATTTT.